This T cell receptor (beta chain) derives from a study of cytomegalovirus exposure and HLA in healthy donors (dated by TCRdb to 2017 to 2019). For context, the study as a whole: According to an earlier analysis of 587 of the donors, roughly 180 million T cells yielded roughly 110 million unique TCR beta sequences and approximately 300 Gb of sequence data. Rather than drawing on any new phenotypic data, the later analysis identified candidate immune exposures from TCR beta sequences and the way those sequences occurred across donors. The genetic ancestry cluster associated with self-reported Caucasian donors included roughly 84% of the roughly 410 genotyped donors. A later genetic analysis used genome-wide SNP genotypes for about 60% of the 666 donors, treating that subset as a discovery cohort. Among about 400 genotyped donors of the cohort, an average of roughly 230,000 unique TCR beta nucleotide sequences was sequenced per donor, of which 15% to 20% were non-productive. Besides the first cohort of hundreds of subjects, a separate validation cohort made up of roughly 120 different subjects was used. HLA typing included class I and class II loci at four-digit resolution. Donor age, sex, ethnicity and CMV serostatus were collected together with the repertoire data. About 280 gigabases of sequencing data and approximately 92 million unique TCR sequences made up an early release that covered approximately 650 HLA-typed donors. The number of donors typed differed by locus, with about 629-630 for A, B, C, DRB1 and DQB1, more than 500 for DQA1, 600 to 610 for DPA1, and approximately 470 for DPB1. To predict cytomegalovirus infection status, the study combined high-throughput TCR immunosequencing, statistical association of individual TCRs with disease status, and machine learning. The T cell repertoires of 670 or so subjects were profiled by immunosequencing and related to cytomegalovirus serostatus. The study was designed to test whether signatures of past pathogen exposure could be identified by cataloging public T cell receptors. An earlier analysis of 587 of the donors used high-throughput TCR beta sequencing to judge whether each TCR beta V gene segment behaved as functional or pseudogenic. In a later analysis, previously published TCR beta repertoires from 550 to 750 donors were re-analyzed and high-resolution HLA genotyping was added so that TCR occurrence patterns could be studied. Roughly five DR-DQ haplotypes were handled as single units for association and clustering, since linkage in the cohort was strong. Every discovery cohort repertoire had been produced on one sequencing platform. The paper's findings and limits, for the study overall: For the cohort, immune exposure information was limited to CMV serostatus. Linkage disequilibrium might explain the correlated functional status among segregating V segments, but an unknown experimental factor could not be excluded. Most CMV-associated TCR beta chains appeared to be HLA-restricted in a later analysis, and the HLA associations seemed to be driven largely by CMV exposure. The authors suggested that the approach could potentially be extended to other disease states and immunological phenotypes. Strong co-occurrence of HLA alleles, especially DR and DQ, made assigning TCR associations to individual alleles difficult. In both the original and validation cohorts, the classifier was reported to diagnose cytomegalovirus status with high specificity and sensitivity. In vitro tests confirmed that a few of the cytomegalovirus-associated TCR beta chains recognize cytomegalovirus antigens. In an earlier analysis of more than 500 of the donors, most TCR beta V segments appeared in productive rearrangements about 87% or about 30% of the time, broadly matching IMGT annotations. Because HLA typing was unavailable for some donors at each locus, only the typed subset was used in association tests. In a later analysis, the rate of TCR association differed among HLA loci, with DRB1 alleles having the most associated TCRs and HLA-C alleles having the fewest. Across donors, most TCR sequences were observed very rarely, whereas some public TCRs were present in many individuals. A group of highly shared sequence variants was considered likely to be a technical artifact of the sequencing pipeline. At a false discovery rate of 0.05, a later analysis linked 15,000 to 20,000 TCR beta sequences to specific HLA alleles. Only TCR beta chains were sequenced in this cohort, and the absence of alpha or paired-chain data limited detectable features. A later genetic analysis reported fewer N-insertions in productive TCRs among donors in an Asian-associated ancestry cluster than the roughly 700-donor mean. A further reported finding was that TCR beta sequences accurately predicted the HLA-A and HLA-B alleles for most subjects in the first cohort. The presence/absence analyses assumed that sequencing depth was roughly uniform across donors, and that assumption may not be true. Because counts were too low, 15 to 20 rarely observed V segments, including chromosome 9 orphons, were excluded from the earlier analysis of around 590 of the donors. In a later analysis, several top co-occurrence clusters were reported to appear linked to parvovirus B19, influenza, CMV and Epstein-Barr virus. In the study, 164 TCR beta chains were listed as associated with cytomegalovirus. A later analysis found that HLA-associated TCR beta chains were more clonally expanded and had lower generation probabilities than equally common non-associated chains. A later genetic analysis associated a missense DCLRE1C variant with V-gene and J-gene trimming of TCR beta chains, and an independent cohort replicated the association.

Comment on this clone: The clone's antigen remains unknown. No quality values exist for individual bases; no much larger clone is one base distant.

The method behind the library was the immunoSEQ multiplex PCR assay. For the multiplex PCR, a mixture combining 60 forward primers for TCR Vbeta segments and 13 reverse primers for TCR Jbeta segments was used. A multiplex PCR assay on genomic DNA amplified the CDR3 region of rearranged TCR beta genes. Amplified TCR beta libraries were sequenced as 87-base-pair reads on the Illumina HiSeq System. Per the original workflow: A later analysis tallied about 77 million unique TCR beta chains across the 666 repertoires, and some 10 million of those chains were shared by two or more donors. Raw reads were error-corrected and collapsed into unique sequences by a nearest-neighbor algorithm in which closely related sequences were merged to remove PCR and sequencing errors. CDR3 sequences were aligned to IMGT reference sequences to assign V, D and J gene segments. For a sequence to be retained, a match of at least six nucleotides was required to both a V gene segment and a J gene segment. Rearrangements were called productive when the CDR3 lacked stop codons and stayed in frame with V and J; all others were non-productive. CDR3 was defined by IMGT convention, running from the second conserved V-encoded cysteine to the conserved J-encoded phenylalanine. The earlier analysis of 450 to 750 of the donors excluded any sequence lacking an unambiguous match to a single V gene segment. In an earlier analysis of 587 of the donors, a V segment was called functional when productive rearrangements were above 56.7%, and segregating when the standard deviation between donors exceeded 5%. A statistical classification framework was built to diagnose cytomegalovirus status from the catalog of TCR beta chain sequences. In a later analysis, TCR nucleotide sequences were compared against IMGT/GENE-DB human TR gene sequences so that V and J genes could be assigned. The TCRdist pipeline was used in a later analysis to assign CDR3 sequences and most-parsimonious VDJ recombination scenarios. In a later analysis, each TCR beta chain was defined by its CDR3 amino acid sequence together with its V-gene family, and reads lacking a unique V-gene family were excluded. In a later analysis, around 650 highly shared, low-generation-probability nucleotide sequences were removed to address suspected cross-contamination and a sequencing artifact. A later analysis calculated a clonal expansion index for each public chain from normalized within-repertoire ranks of inferred template counts. Generation probabilities in a later analysis came from a VDJ recombination model fitted to out-of-frame rearrangements, and those results were checked against IGoR. Hypergeometric tests were used in a later analysis to score TCR-TCR, TCR-HLA and TCR-CMV co-occurrence, with a repertoire-size bias correction applied to the TCR pairs. In a later analysis, false discovery rates were estimated by permuting HLA or CMV assignments 20 times. A later analysis grouped co-occurring TCRs with DBSCAN, adding TCRdist sequence similarity when clustering within HLA-allele-positive subsets. Co-occurrence clustering excluded repertoires with fewer than 30,000 or more than 120,000 public chains, plus five with anomalous nucleotide sharing. Entries here come from immuneACCESS through TCRdb and include only in-frame sequences with V and J called. Some clones fail to appear in such tables; in the studies checked, an unresolved V gene covers under half of the shortfall, and the cause of the remainder is unknown. V and J calls and clone size are given by that table; D and trimming were obtained from the DNA. This sample comprises about 120,000 clones, about 75% of them detected only once. Of the sample, roughly 30% is held by the ten largest clones.

The cohort was made up of about 610 healthy bone marrow donors. At the time of sampling, all cohort members were nominally healthy, though unrecorded immune exposures were likely present. The donor tested CMV seropositive, placing the donor among the 310 or so seropositive members of the cohort. Every donor gave a peripheral blood sample, and the peripheral blood mononuclear cells from that sample were used for TCR beta sequencing. The Qiagen DNeasy Blood Extraction Kit was used to extract genomic DNA from the blood cell samples. Material for sequencing was PBMCs. The receptor was derived from a man aged 55 to 70 in good health and CMV-seropositive.

The nucleotides are TGCACCAGCAGCCATCTGACAGCGCCTGAAGCTTTCTTT. Its product reads: CTSSHLTAPEAFF. The chain employs TRBV1 and TRBJ1-1; the D call of TRBD1 is as the table states it, not checked on the DNA. TRBV1 is given as a pseudogene. Spanning cysteine to phenylalanine, the CDR3 consists of 13 amino acids. The only DNA kept is the CDR3, 39 bases in frame from the first base.